A single sample is the source of the 15 T cell receptor beta chains below, sequenced in a study of blood T cells in healthy people across ages. A J-beta primer mix and a sample-barcoded 5' primer were used in a second PCR of about 7 to 12 cycles. One entry per CDR3 protein, called by TCRdb with MiXCR from the 5' RACE reads. The sample carries over 500,000 distinct CDR3 sequences, about 29% recorded once. The same data also contributed to another study, on T cells of mothers and their children.

Sample: blood. These receptor sequences come from a boy younger than 10 in good health.

The J gene is TRBJ1-1, the V gene TRBV12-5, with 9 bases that match TRBD1. The CDR3 runs 20 residues. Germline V lookup: CDR1 LGHNT, CDR2 FRNRAP. The J segment lost 0 bases and the V segment lost 2 bases, leaving 16 bases of the junction unmatched. The chain's CDR3 is CASGLPPGTGRVFMNTEAFF. The CDR3 DNA sequence: TGTGCTAGTGGTTTGCCACCCGGGACAGGGAGAGTTTTTATGAACACTGAAGCTTTCTTT.

In its sample, this clonotype was seen a few times. The rearrangement joins TRBV29-1 to TRBJ2-5, with 8 bases fitting TRBD2. The J call may be incorrect, as the DNA end agrees better with TRBJ2-1. This CDR3 contains 16 residues. From germline, CDR1 is SQVTM and CDR2 ANQGSEA. The chain's CDR3 is CSVDGREGSVGGEQFF. The CDR3 bases are TGCAGCGTTGACGGACGGGAGGGGTCCGTTGGGGGTGAGCAGTTCTTC.

The chain uses TRBV10-3 and TRBJ2-5; a possible D gene is TRBD1 (5 bases). Germline V gene lookup returns CDR1 ENHRY and CDR2 SYGVKD. Between the trimmed V and J ends, which lost 2 bases and 7 bases, there was a span of 14 bases. The CDR3 sequence is 14 residues long. This CDR3 is CAISEHPEGVTQYF. The CDR3 bases are TGTGCCATCAGTGAGCACCCGGAAGGGGTGACCCAGTACTTC.

The chain recombines TRBV7-2 with TRBJ2-7; the match to TRBD2 covers 11 bases. The germline V gene encodes CDR1 SGHTA and CDR2 FQGNSA. The V segment lost 3 bases and the J segment 2 bases; nucleotides outside the gene matches: 3. This CDR3 contains 15 residues. CDR3 nucleotide sequence: TGTGCCAGCAGCTTTAGACTAGCGGGAACCTACGAGCAGTACTTC. Its protein product is CASSFRLAGTYEQYF.

The chain uses TRBV4-1 and TRBJ2-5; D might be TRBD1 (6 bases). The J call is uncertain, as TRBJ2-7 better fits the DNA end. From germline, CDR1 is MGHRA and CDR2 YSYEKL. The CDR3 runs 16 residues. DNA of the CDR3: TGCGCCAGCAGCCAAGGAGATCGAATAGGGGGTTACGAGCAGTACTTC. This translates into CASSQGDRIGGYEQYF.

The gene calls are TRBV29-1 and TRBJ2-5; D remains ambiguous. The J call is doubtful: the DNA matches TRBJ2-1 better. CDR1 SQVTM and CDR2 ANQGSEA come from the germline V gene. The CDR3 extends over 15 amino acids. The CDR3 bases are TGCAGCGTTGAAAGGGCAGCACCAAAGGGAAATGAGCAGTTCTTC. Residues: CSVERAAPKGNEQFF.

The V and J genes are TRBV5-1 and TRBJ1-1; D unclear. Germline CDR1 reads SGHRS; CDR2 reads YFSETQ. V lost 3 bases and J 3 bases, leaving 12 bases between the germline ends. CDR3 size: 14 residues. CDR3 sequence reads: CASSYTIGDTEAFF. The CDR3 nucleotides read TGCGCCAGCAGCTACACAATTGGGGACACTGAAGCTTTCTTT. Full variable domain (remainder filled in from reference TRBV5-1 and TRBJ1-1): KAGVTQTPRYLIKTRGQQVTLSCSPISGHRSVSWYQQTPGQGLQFLFEYFSETQRNKGNFPGRFSGRQFSNSRSEMNVSTLELGDSALYLCASSYTIGDTEAFFGQGTRLTVV.

The chain uses TRBV3-1 and TRBJ1-2, with D possibly matching TRBD1 (6 bases). The CDR3 runs 12 residues. With 5 bases removed from V and 8 bases from J, the gap between germline ends came to 12 bases. Germline-derived CDR1 and CDR2 are LGHDT and YNNKEL (reference sequence). The CDR3 region is CASSDGQSGYTF. The CDR3, as DNA: TGTGCCAGCAGCGACGGACAGAGCGGCTACACCTTC.

This clonotype has just a few counts. The CDR3 here is CASSSWGGGRDRNYGYTF. As DNA, the CDR3 is TGTGCCAGCAGTTCCTGGGGCGGGGGTCGGGACCGAAACTATGGCTACACCTTC. This rearrangement joins TRBV28 to TRBJ1-2; tentative D call: TRBD1 (5 bases). Trimming left V 4 bases short and J 2 bases short, with 23 bases between. This CDR3 is 18 amino acids long. Germline CDR1 and CDR2: MDHEN and SYDVKM.

This clonotype has a handful of counts. The chain recombines TRBV2 with TRBJ2-5, with 12 bases aligning to TRBD1. The last part of the DNA fits TRBJ2-1 better; the J call may be wrong. Germline V CDR1 and CDR2: SNHLY, FYNNEI. This CDR3 has 14 amino acids. The CDR3 DNA follows: TGTGCCAGTTCGGGACAGGGGGCCGGCAATGAGCAGTTCTTC. Protein sequence: CASSGQGAGNEQFF.

This clonotype was recorded only once. The chain has TRBV20-1 and TRBJ2-7, with D possibly being TRBD1 or TRBD2 (5 bases each). The CDR3 contains 13 residues. Trimming took off 3 bases at V and 5 bases at J, with 14 bases between the two ends. Germline V gene lookup returns CDR1 DFQATT and CDR2 SNEGSKA (reference sequence). The DNA of the CDR3 is TGCAGTGCTAGGACAGTTGGGGACGACGAGCAGTACTTC. Amino acid sequence: CSARTVGDDEQYF.

V is TRBV7-2 and J is TRBJ1-1, with TRBD1 identical over 7 bases. With V trimmed by 0 bases and J by 0 bases, 1 base remained unmatched. The CDR3 runs to 15 residues. Germline lookup yields CDR1 SGHTA and CDR2 FQGNSA. The chain's CDR3 is CASSLATGMNTEAFF. The CDR3 region has the DNA TGTGCCAGCAGCTTAGCGACAGGGATGAACACTGAAGCTTTCTTT.

The rearrangement links TRBV12-3 or TRBV12-4 to TRBJ2-5; possibly TRBD2 for D (6 bases). The germline V and J ends were trimmed by 5 bases and 0 bases, with 10 bases remaining between them. This CDR3 has 14 residues. The CDR3 DNA sequence: TGTGCCAGCAGTCGGGACTTCCACCAAGAGACCCAGTACTTC. Protein product: CASSRDFHQETQYF.

The chain has TRBV19 and TRBJ1-1; no definite D call. This CDR3 contains 14 residues. In germline, CDR1 is LNHDA, CDR2 SQIVND (reference sequence). Trimming left V 3 bases short and J 3 bases short, with 11 bases between. The CDR3 reads CASSIGDYDTEAFF. The DNA for the CDR3 is TGTGCCAGTAGTATCGGGGATTACGACACTGAAGCTTTCTTT.

The rearrangement joins TRBV6-5 to TRBJ2-5; 11 positions agree with TRBD2. With 6 bases clipped from V and 5 bases from J, the junction kept 8 bases outside the gene matches. Germline assignment: CDR1 MNHEY and CDR2 SVGAGI. The CDR3 contains 15 residues. The CDR3 bases are TGTGCCAGCAGCACCCTAGCGGGGGGCGGGGAGACCCAGTACTTC. Protein: CASSTLAGGGETQYF.